This TCR beta chain emerged from a study of T cells in Graves' hyperthyroidism and ophthalmopathy. Germline V gene sequence: CDR1 DFQATT, CDR2 SNEGSKA (reference sequence). The CDR3 contains 15 residues. V lost 1 base and J lost 4; bases outside the gene matches: 4. Amplified TCR beta CDR3 regions came from RNA transcripts. During a first-round RT-PCR of the TCR CDR3, the HTBI primer set was used. TCRdb re-analysed the multiplex PCR reads in MiXCR, keeping a single row per CDR3 protein. Among roughly 740,000 distinct CDR3 sequences listed, over 15% were seen once. Participants, patients aged 18 to 65, had newly diagnosed hyperthyroidism with a duration under 2 months. This clonotype was found many times.

This sequence joins TRBV20-1 and TRBJ2-1; TRBD1 matches at 10 bases. The specimen was blood. This TCR came from a man between 18 and 35 years old with Graves' hyperthyroidism. CDR3 loop: CSARVPGQGYNEQFF. DNA of the CDR3: TGCAGTGCTAGAGTTCCGGGACAGGGGTACAATGAGCAGTTCTTC.